Reported below is one T cell receptor (beta chain). The target of this receptor is not known. Base qualities are not at hand, and no much larger clone is one base apart. What the treatment or condition label conveys for this sample: live attenuated yellow fever vaccine strain. At each blood-draw timepoint, two biological replicates of bulk PBMCs were obtained. PBMCs were isolated from peripheral blood using a standard Ficoll-Paque protocol. TriZol was used to extract RNA from bulk PBMCs, from CD4 and CD8 fractions, and from dextramer-positive and dextramer-negative fractions. These data are taken from a study of T cells after yellow fever vaccination (dated by TCRdb to between 2017 and 2020). Looking at the study overall: The SMART-Seq v4 Ultra Low Input RNA kit was used to prepare libraries from fractions with low cell numbers. Bulk TCR alpha and beta repertoires were sequenced longitudinally to track T-cell clones before and after primary and booster YFV17D yellow fever vaccination. Two healthy male donors, one aged 18 to 30 and one aged 30 to 40 years, made up the cohort. Blood was collected at multiple timepoints before and after primary and secondary immunization, and bulk PBMC replicates and cell subsets were isolated.

Via the germline V gene, CDR1 is SGHTA and CDR2 FQGNSA. From V the trimming removes 4 bases and from J it removes 7 bases, while the gene matches leave 6 bases of the junction unaccounted for. Measured from the cysteine to the phenylalanine, the CDR3 is 14 residues long. Kept here is only the CDR3 DNA, which spans 42 bases and is read in frame from base 1. Sequencing instrument: Illumina NovaSeq 6000. TCR cDNA was synthesized by 5'RACE template switching, which introduced a universal primer site and unique molecular identifiers. cDNA synthesis was primed from both the TCR alpha and TCR beta constant segments. Library amplification used two PCR steps, and the second PCR step added sample barcodes and sequencing adapters. Sequencing of libraries was done on Illumina HiSeq 2500 (2x100 bp) or NovaSeq (2x150 bp). For the original study's pipeline: Reads were demultiplexed and collapsed into UMI consensus sequences with MIGEC, and V(D)J alignment was performed with MiXCR. Vaccine-responding clonotypes were identified with edgeR using replicate PBMC samples, with FDR below 0.01 and a log2 fold change above 5 up to day 15 being required. Each bulk clonotype was labeled CD4 or CD8 based on which sequenced repertoire, CD4 or CD8, contained the clonotype at higher abundance. In TCRdb, the public reads were trimmed at Q25 with fastp and aligned with MiXCR, with productive beta chains retained. CDR3 protein sequences are deduplicated, and each keeps its most common genes and DNA. TCRdb's processing, not the authors' own work, is the source of the V and J calls. Present in this sample are 300,000 to 350,000 distinct CDR3 sequences, almost 4% of which were seen just once. 20% to 25% of the sample is held by the ten biggest clonotypes.

Findings and caveats that apply to the study as a whole: The secondary T-cell response was found to be weaker but faster than the primary response, with a peak reached on day 5 rather than on day 15. After the booster, most of the clones that had expanded following primary vaccination were detected again (about 95% of CD4 and around nine tenths of CD8), which suggests that memory was broadly maintained. A small share of clonotypes occurred in both CD4 and CD8 compartments, likely arising from convergent recombination. The study included only a couple of donors, which limits how far the findings can be generalized. Computational filtering was required because FACS-sorted repertoires could contain abundant contaminating clonotypes from the bulk population.

The chain is encoded by TRBV7-2 joined to TRBJ2-1; TRBD1 lines up with 8 middle nucleotides. The sample consisted of PBMCs, taken 5 days after the yellow fever booster vaccination. This TCR came from a man aged 18 to 29 who received the YFV17D yellow fever vaccine. Read as DNA, the sequence is TGTGCCAGCAGCTCATGGACAGGGCAGAATGAGCAGTTCTTC. Its protein reads: CASSSWTGQNEQFF.